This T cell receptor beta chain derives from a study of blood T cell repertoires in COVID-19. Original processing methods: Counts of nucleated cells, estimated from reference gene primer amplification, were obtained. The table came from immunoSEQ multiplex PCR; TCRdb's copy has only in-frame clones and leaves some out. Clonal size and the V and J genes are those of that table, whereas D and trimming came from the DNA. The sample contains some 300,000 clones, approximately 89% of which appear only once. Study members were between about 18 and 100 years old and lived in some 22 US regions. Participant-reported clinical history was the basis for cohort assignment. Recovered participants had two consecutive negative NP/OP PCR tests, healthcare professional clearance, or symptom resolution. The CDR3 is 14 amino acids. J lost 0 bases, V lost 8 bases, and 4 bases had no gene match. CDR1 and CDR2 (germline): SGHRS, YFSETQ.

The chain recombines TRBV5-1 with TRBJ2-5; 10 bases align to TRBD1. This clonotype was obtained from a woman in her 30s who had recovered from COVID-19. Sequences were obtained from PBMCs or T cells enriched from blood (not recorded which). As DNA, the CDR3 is TGCGCCAGTCGACAGGGGGCGTACCAAGAGACCCAGTACTTC. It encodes CASRQGAYQETQYF.